The 19 T cell receptor beta chains below come from one sample, sequenced in a study of T cell repertoires in ileal Crohn's disease. Repertoires were generated with immunoSEQ multiplex PCR, while TCRdb's copy carries only in-frame clones and drops some. The table records about 16,000 clones, roughly 90% of them present only once. The time point denotes: inflamed ileum from the surgical specimen. Source material: ileal tissue. All receptors come from an adult with Crohn's disease.

This chain uses TRBV7-2 with TRBJ2-1; tentatively, D is TRBD2 (5 bases). The V end was cut by 4 bases, the J end by 0 bases, with 10 bases between. This CDR3 has 15 amino acids. The germline V gene encodes CDR1 SGHTA and CDR2 FQGNSA. The CDR3 spells CASSSGRSSYNEQFF. The CDR3 DNA is TGTGCCAGCAGCTCGGGGAGAAGCTCCTACAATGAGCAGTTCTTC.

The chain carries TRBV5-4 and TRBJ1-3; 7 bases fit TRBD1. Trimming removed 4 bases from V and 4 bases from J; junction bases left unmatched: 11. CDR1 is SGHNT, CDR2 YYREEE, per germline (reference sequence). The CDR3 runs 16 residues. The CDR3 spells CASSPREGARGNTIYF. The CDR3 bases are TGTGCCAGCAGCCCACGAGAGGGGGCGAGAGGAAACACCATATATTTT.

The count of this clone is one. The gene calls are TRBV5-1 and TRBJ1-4; a possible D gene is TRBD1 (6 bases). V gave up 4 bases and J gave up 2 bases, with 9 bases separating them. The germline V gene has CDR1 SGHRS and CDR2 YFSETQ. The CDR3 is made up of 14 amino acids. CDR3 sequence reads: CASSPTGTNEKLFF. CDR3 nucleotide sequence: TGCGCCAGCAGCCCGACAGGTACTAATGAAAAACTGTTTTTT.

The chain joins TRBV7-8 to TRBJ1-2, with TRBD1 identical over 7 bases. Per the germline V gene, CDR1 is SGHVS and CDR2 is FQNEAQ. Unmatched junction bases numbered 10, after V lost 4 bases and J lost 8 bases. The CDR3 loop spans 14 amino acids. The CDR3: CASSSTGTWSGYTF. Here the CDR3 DNA reads TGTGCCAGCAGCTCGACAGGGACCTGGTCAGGCTACACCTTC.

This clone was seen once. V gene TRBV19 combines with J gene TRBJ1-4; D is uncertain. Trimming shortened V by 3 bases and J by 4 bases, and 9 bases separated the two germline ends. The CDR3 is made up of 14 amino acids. Looked up from germline, CDR1 is LNHDA and CDR2 is SQIVND (reference sequence). CDR3 nucleotide sequence: TGTGCCAGTAGTATGAATCAGATTAATGAAAAACTGTTTTTT. Protein sequence: CASSMNQINEKLFF.

V gene TRBV7-9 combines with J gene TRBJ1-2, with TRBD1 matching 8 bases. Germline CDR1 and CDR2: SEHNR and FQNEAQ (reference sequence). V lost 1 base and J lost 2; bases outside the gene matches: 0. The CDR3 consists of 14 residues. The DNA of the CDR3 is TGTGCCAGCAGCTTAGGGACAGGGAACTATGGCTACACCTTC. The encoded protein is CASSLGTGNYGYTF.

The genes are TRBV10-3 and TRBJ1-4; D unresolved. There are 13 residues in the CDR3. V lost 6 bases and J 3 bases, leaving 8 bases between the germline ends. Germline V gene sequence: CDR1 ENHRY, CDR2 SYGVKD. CDR3 in DNA: TGTGCCATCAGGGGGTTCGCTAATGAAAAACTGTTTTTT. Translated: CAIRGFANEKLFF.

V is TRBV11-3 and J is TRBJ2-3; D ambiguous. This CDR3 is 15 amino acids long. Trimming pared 2 bases from V and 2 bases from J, leaving 11 bases between. CDR1 and CDR2 (germline): SGHNT, YENEEA. The CDR3 here is CASSLLGSATDTQYF. DNA of the CDR3: TGTGCCAGCAGCTTATTGGGGTCAGCCACAGATACGCAGTATTTT.

This chain uses TRBV30 with TRBJ1-4; TRBD1 aligns across 12 bases. The ends lost 2 bases at V and 11 bases at J; junction bases unmatched: 6. Germline V gene lookup returns CDR1 GTSNPN and CDR2 SVGIG (reference sequence). This CDR3 spans 14 amino acids. This CDR3 reads CAWSPGTGGGKLFF. CDR3 sequence (DNA): TGTGCCTGGAGTCCCGGGACAGGGGGCGGGAAACTGTTTTTT.

The J gene is TRBJ2-1, the V gene TRBV4-1; D possibly matches TRBD1 or TRBD2 (5 bases each). V gave up 1 base and J gave up 0 bases, with 10 bases separating them. Germline V gene sequence: CDR1 MGHRA, CDR2 YSYEKL. The CDR3 runs 16 residues. CDR3 sequence (DNA): TGCGCCAGCAGCCAAGTTCCAGGGAGCTCCTACAATGAGCAGTTCTTC. Its translation: CASSQVPGSSYNEQFF.

In its sample, this clone was seen once. As DNA, the CDR3 is TGTGCCAGCAGCGTAGGCGGGGGCGGCTACACCTTC. It codes for CASSVGGGGYTF. The chain joins TRBV9 to TRBJ1-2, with D perhaps matching TRBD1 (6 bases). CDR1 and CDR2 (germline): SGDLS, YYNGEE. The CDR3 consists of 12 residues. The V gene lost 0 bases and the J gene lost 8 bases, with 8 bases spanning the gap.

The CDR3, as DNA: TGTGCCAGTAGTAGCATCCGGGACAGGGGGACCATTAACTATGGCTACACCTTC. Protein sequence: CASSSIRDRGTINYGYTF. V usage is TRBV19 and J usage is TRBJ1-2; 11 bases line up with TRBD1. V shed 4 bases and J 1 base; nucleotides not matched to a gene: 11. CDR1 is LNHDA, CDR2 SQIVND, per germline (reference sequence). The CDR3 spans 18 residues.

The V and J genes are TRBV14 and TRBJ1-2; 8 bases line up with TRBD1. Germline V gene sequence: CDR1 SGHDN, CDR2 FVKESK. The J segment lost 6 bases and the V segment lost 1 base, leaving 7 bases of the junction unmatched. The CDR3 is made up of 15 amino acids. The CDR3 sequence: CASSQGTGLYHGYTF. CDR3 in DNA: TGTGCCAGCAGCCAAGGGACAGGGCTTTACCATGGCTACACCTTC.

The chain links TRBV7-3 to TRBJ2-5, with D perhaps matching TRBD1 (7 bases). Trimming left V 6 bases short and J 3 bases short, with 29 bases between. The germline V gene has CDR1 SGHTA and CDR2 FQGTGA. This CDR3 is 19 amino acids long. CDR3 coding DNA: TGTGCCAGCAGAAATTTTTATGGTTCGCGCGGGACAGAAAAAGAGACCCAGTACTTC. Translated: CASRNFYGSRGTEKETQYF.

The chain has TRBV18 and TRBJ2-5; 8 bases fit TRBD2. V shed 5 bases and J 5 bases; nucleotides not matched to a gene: 4. The germline gives CDR1 KGHSH, CDR2 LQKENI. The CDR3 consists of 13 residues. The CDR3 spells CASSSTSGETQYF. In DNA form, the CDR3 reads TGTGCCAGCTCATCCACTAGCGGTGAGACCCAGTACTTC.

The chain links TRBV6-6 to TRBJ2-5; unclear D gene. Trimming shortened V by 5 bases and J by 2 bases, and 6 bases separated the two germline ends. The CDR3 has 12 amino acids. CDR1 is MNHNY and CDR2 is SVGAGI in the germline V gene (reference sequence). The CDR3 is CASSPRQETQYF. The CDR3 DNA reads as TGTGCCAGCAGTCCCCGTCAAGAGACCCAGTACTTC.

This chain links TRBV28 with TRBJ2-1; TRBD1 might be the D (6 bases). Trimming pared 1 base from V and 3 bases from J, leaving 28 bases between. This CDR3 comprises 21 residues. The germline V gene encodes CDR1 MDHEN and CDR2 SYDVKM. The CDR3, as DNA: TGTGCCAGCAGTTTATTTCGGCCGATATCAATAACCGGGACACTCTACAATGAGCAGTTCTTC. It is translated as CASSLFRPISITGTLYNEQFF.

This chain connects TRBV2 to TRBJ2-3; D might be TRBD2 (5 bases). Germline V gene lookup returns CDR1 SNHLY and CDR2 FYNNEI. CDR3 length: 14 residues. Trimming removed 6 bases from V and 3 bases from J, with 13 bases in between. The CDR3: CASRRRLGTDTQYF. CDR3 nucleotides: TGTGCCAGCAGGAGGAGGTTAGGGACAGATACGCAGTATTTT.

This chain's CDR3 is CASSSTGSTEAFF. Here the CDR3 DNA reads TGTGCCAGCAGTAGCACAGGTAGCACTGAAGCTTTCTTT. The V gene is TRBV7-6, the J gene TRBJ1-1; D might be TRBD1 (5 bases). V gave up 6 bases and J gave up 4 bases, with 12 bases separating them. The CDR3 is made up of 13 amino acids. Germline CDR1 reads SGHVS; CDR2 reads FNYEAQ.